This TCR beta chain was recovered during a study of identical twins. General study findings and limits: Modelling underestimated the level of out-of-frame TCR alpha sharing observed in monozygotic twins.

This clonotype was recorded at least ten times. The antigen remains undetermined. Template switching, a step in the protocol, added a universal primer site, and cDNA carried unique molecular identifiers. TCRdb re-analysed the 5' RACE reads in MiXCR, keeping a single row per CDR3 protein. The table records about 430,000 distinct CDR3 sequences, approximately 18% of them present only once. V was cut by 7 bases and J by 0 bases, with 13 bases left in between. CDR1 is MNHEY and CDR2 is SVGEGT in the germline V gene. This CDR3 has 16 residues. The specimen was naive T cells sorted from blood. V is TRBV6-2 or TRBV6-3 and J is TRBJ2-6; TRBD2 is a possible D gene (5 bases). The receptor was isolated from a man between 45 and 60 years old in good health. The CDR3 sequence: CASTGIASSGANVLTF. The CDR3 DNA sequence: TGTGCCAGCACCGGGATCGCGAGCTCTGGGGCCAACGTCCTGACTTTC.